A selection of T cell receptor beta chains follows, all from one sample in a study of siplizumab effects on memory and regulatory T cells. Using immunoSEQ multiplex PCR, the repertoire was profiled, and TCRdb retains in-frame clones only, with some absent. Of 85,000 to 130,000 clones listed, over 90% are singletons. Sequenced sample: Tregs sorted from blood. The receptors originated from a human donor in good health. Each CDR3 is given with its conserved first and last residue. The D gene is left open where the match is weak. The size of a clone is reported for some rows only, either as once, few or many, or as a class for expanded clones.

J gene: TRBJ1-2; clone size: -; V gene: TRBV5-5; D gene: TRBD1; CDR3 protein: CASSFFDRVLGGYTF; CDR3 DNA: TGTGCCAGCAGCTTTTTCGACAGGGTACTAGGTGGCTACACCTTC
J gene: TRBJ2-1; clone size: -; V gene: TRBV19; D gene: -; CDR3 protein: CASRVGYLYNEQFF; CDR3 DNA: TGTGCCAGTAGAGTCGGGTATCTCTACAATGAGCAGTTCTTC
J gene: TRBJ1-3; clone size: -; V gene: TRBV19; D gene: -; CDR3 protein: CASSIATVKNTIYF; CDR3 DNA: TGTGCCAGTAGTATAGCTACAGTGAAAAACACCATATATTTT
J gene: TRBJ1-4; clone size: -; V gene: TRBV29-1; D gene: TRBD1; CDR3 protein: CSVETGDEKLFF; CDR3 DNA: TGCAGCGTCGAGACAGGGGATGAAAAACTGTTTTTT
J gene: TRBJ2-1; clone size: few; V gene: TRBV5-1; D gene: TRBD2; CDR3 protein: CASSLGLAGTNEQFF; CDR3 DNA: TGCGCCAGCAGCTTAGGACTAGCGGGGACGAATGAGCAGTTCTTC
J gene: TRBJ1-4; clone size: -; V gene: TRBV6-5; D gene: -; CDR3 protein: CASSYSTGAEKLFF; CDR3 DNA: TGTGCCAGCAGTTACTCGACTGGGGCCGAAAAACTGTTTTTT
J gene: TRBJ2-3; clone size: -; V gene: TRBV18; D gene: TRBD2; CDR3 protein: CASSLGLADTQYF; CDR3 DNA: TGTGCCAGCTCACTAGGACTAGCAGATACGCAGTATTTT
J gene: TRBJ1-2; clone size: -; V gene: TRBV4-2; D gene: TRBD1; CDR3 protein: CASSQAKPGQTYGYTF; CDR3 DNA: TGTGCCAGCAGCCAGGCAAAACCGGGACAGACCTATGGCTACACCTTC
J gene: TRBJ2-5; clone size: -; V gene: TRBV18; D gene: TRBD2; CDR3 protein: CASSPSTSGDVPRKTQYF; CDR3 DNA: TGTGCCAGCTCACCATCAACTAGCGGAGACGTTCCTCGAAAGACCCAGTACTTC
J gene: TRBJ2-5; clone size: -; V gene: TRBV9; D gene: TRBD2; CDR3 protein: CASSVAATSGGLLKQETQYF; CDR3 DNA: TGTGCCAGCAGCGTAGCGGCGACTAGCGGGGGGCTACTCAAACAAGAGACCCAGTACTTC
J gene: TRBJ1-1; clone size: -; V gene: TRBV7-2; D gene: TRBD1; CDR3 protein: CASSLEAGGWTEAFF; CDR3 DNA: TGTGCCAGCAGCTTAGAAGCAGGGGGCTGGACTGAAGCTTTCTTT
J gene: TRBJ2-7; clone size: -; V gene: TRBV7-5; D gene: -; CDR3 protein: CARSLAWTPTYEQYF; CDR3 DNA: TGTGCCAGAAGCTTAGCGTGGACGCCAACCTACGAGCAGTACTTC
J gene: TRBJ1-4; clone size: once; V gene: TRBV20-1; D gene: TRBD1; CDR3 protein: CSVQGVEKLFF; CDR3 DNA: TGCAGTGTCCAGGGGGTCGAAAAACTGTTTTTT
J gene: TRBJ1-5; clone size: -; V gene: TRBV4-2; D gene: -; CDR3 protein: CASSQDRSDQPQHF; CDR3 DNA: TGTGCCAGCAGCCAAGACAGAAGTGATCAGCCCCAGCATTTT
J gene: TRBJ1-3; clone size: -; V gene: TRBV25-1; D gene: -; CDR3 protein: CAAGIGTIYF; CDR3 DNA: TGTGCCGCGGGGATCGGCACCATATATTTT
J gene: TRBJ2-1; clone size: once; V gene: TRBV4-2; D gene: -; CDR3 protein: CASSRGRTGDYNEQFF; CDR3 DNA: TGTGCCAGCAGCCGGGGGCGTACCGGGGACTATAATGAGCAGTTCTTC
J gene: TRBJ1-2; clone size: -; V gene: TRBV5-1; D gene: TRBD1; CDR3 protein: CASSMGQMGIGSYTF; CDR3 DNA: TGCGCCAGCAGCATGGGACAGATGGGAATTGGGAGCTACACCTTC
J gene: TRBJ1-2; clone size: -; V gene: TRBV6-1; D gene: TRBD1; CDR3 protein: CASSESSHRGLDGYTF; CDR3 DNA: TGTGCCAGCAGTGAATCTTCGCACAGGGGGCTAGATGGCTACACCTTC
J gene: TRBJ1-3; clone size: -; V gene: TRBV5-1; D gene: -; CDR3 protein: CASSLGAGGGRSGNTIYF; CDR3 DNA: TGCGCCAGCAGCTTGGGGGCCGGTGGAGGGCGATCTGGAAACACCATATATTTT
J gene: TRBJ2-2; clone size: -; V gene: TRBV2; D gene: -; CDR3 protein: CASALNTGELFF; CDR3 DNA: TGTGCCAGCGCCCTGAACACCGGGGAGCTGTTTTTT
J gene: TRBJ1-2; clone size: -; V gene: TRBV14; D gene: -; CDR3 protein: CASSQLRGPYGYTF; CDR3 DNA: TGTGCCAGCAGCCAACTCAGGGGTCCCTATGGCTACACCTTC
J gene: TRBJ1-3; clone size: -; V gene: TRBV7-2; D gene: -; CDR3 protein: CASSLVQLSGNTIYF; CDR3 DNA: TGTGCCAGCAGCTTAGTACAGCTCTCTGGAAACACCATATATTTT